Below are 22 T cell receptor beta chains sequenced from a single sample in a study of regulatory T cells in long-lasting Graves disease (dated by TCRdb to 2020 to 2022). The time point label on this specimen signifies: persistent/refractory GD, antithyroid drugs over 5 years with positive TRAb. For both TCR sequencing and RNA sequencing, RNA was extracted from PBMCs using TRIzol. Library preparation used multiplex PCR. Sequencing used an Illumina HiSeq 4000. CDR3 regions were amplified by Arm-PCR with iRepertoire HTBI primers to construct TCR beta libraries. TCRdb trimmed the raw reads at Q25, called clones with MiXCR and kept productive beta chains. Here each entry gathers all rows of one CDR3 protein and keeps the most common genes and DNA. This sample gives 300,000 to 350,000 distinct CDR3 sequences in total; around 20% of them show up just once. Less than 35% of the sample comes from the top ten.

The material sequenced was peripheral blood mononuclear cells (PBMCs), taken when the disease was refractory, from a patient treated with antithyroid drugs. All receptors derive from a female donor with Graves disease.

The gene calls are TRBV6-1 and TRBJ2-2, with D perhaps TRBD1 (7 bases). Germline-derived CDR1 and CDR2 are MNHNS and SASEGT. V was cut by 6 bases and J by 4 bases, with 9 bases left in between. The CDR3 length is 13 residues. In DNA, the CDR3 is TGTGCCAGCAGGCAGGGGGGCACCGGGGAGCTGTTTTTT. Protein: CASRQGGTGELFF.

This clonotype was seen repeatedly, ten times or more. The chain links TRBV29-1 to TRBJ1-1; 10 bases are a match to TRBD1. Trimming cost V 6 bases and J 2 bases; bases outside gene matches: 3. CDR1 SQVTM and CDR2 ANQGSEA come from the germline V gene. This CDR3 contains 13 residues. In nucleotides, the CDR3 is TGCAGCGTAGACAGGGGGCACAACACTGAAGCTTTCTTT. It is translated as CSVDRGHNTEAFF.

The J gene is TRBJ1-6, the V gene TRBV25-1; possibly TRBD1 for D (5 bases). The CDR3 extends over 17 amino acids. The V gene lost 4 bases and the J gene lost 7 bases, with 20 bases spanning the gap. In germline, CDR1 is MGHDK, CDR2 SYGVNS. This CDR3 reads CASSGPWTRAGNSPLHF. The CDR3 DNA sequence: TGTGCCAGCAGTGGGCCCTGGACCAGGGCGGGGAATTCACCCCTCCACTTT. Looking up the rest from reference TRBV25-1 and TRBJ1-6 gives the full variable domain: EADIYQTPRYLVIGTGKKITLECSQTMGHDKMYWYQQDPGMELHLIHYSYGVNSTEKGDLSSESTVSRIRTEHFPLTLESARPSHTSQYLCASSGPWTRAGNSPLHFGNGTRLTVT.

This clonotype was detected many times. V gene TRBV12-3 or TRBV12-4 combines with J gene TRBJ2-7; D is possibly TRBD1 (5 bases). The CDR3 loop spans 15 amino acids. The V gene lost 3 bases and the J gene lost 4 bases, with 16 bases spanning the gap. The CDR3 sequence is CASSFGQGAPYEQYF. DNA for the CDR3: TGTGCCAGCAGTTTTGGGCAGGGCGCACCTTACGAGCAGTACTTC.

This clonotype was recorded many times. The chain couples TRBV6-5 to TRBJ1-2; TRBD1 is a possible D gene (6 bases). This CDR3 comprises 14 residues. Trimming took 4 bases from V and 2 from J, leaving 11 bases between them. CDR1 is MNHEY and CDR2 is SVGAGI in the germline V gene. The CDR3 is CASSSIQGNYGYTF. The CDR3 region has the DNA TGTGCCAGCAGTTCTATACAGGGCAACTATGGCTACACCTTC.

This clonotype was detected ten times or more. The chain recombines TRBV24-1 with TRBJ1-4; maybe TRBD1 (6 bases). The V gene lost 4 bases and the J gene lost 0 bases, with 8 bases spanning the gap. In germline, CDR1 is KGHDR, CDR2 SFDVKD. There are 15 residues in the CDR3. In DNA, the CDR3 is TGTGCCACCAGTGAGTCAGGGGCAACTAATGAAAAACTGTTTTTT. It codes for CATSESGATNEKLFF.

This clonotype was found many times. The rearrangement links TRBV7-2 to TRBJ2-7; a possible D gene is TRBD2 (5 bases). The CDR3 runs to 12 residues. The V end lost 1 base, the J end lost 12 bases, and 13 bases lay between the germline ends. Germline CDR1 is SGHTA and CDR2 is FQGNSA. CDR3 DNA: TGTGCCAGCAGCTTAGGTGGAGGACTGCGGTACTTC. It translates to CASSLGGGLRYF.

The rearrangement joins TRBV27 to TRBJ1-1; D gene unclear. Trimming stripped 5 bases from V and 1 base from J, with 11 bases between. The CDR3 length is 14 residues. Germline V gene sequence: CDR1 MNHEY, CDR2 SMNVEV (reference sequence). The CDR3 DNA reads as TGTGCCAGCAGTGAACTTGTCCCGAACACTGAAGCTTTCTTT. Translation gives CASSELVPNTEAFF.

This clonotype was seen many times. This chain connects TRBV11-2 to TRBJ1-1, with D hard to call. Germline CDR1 SGHAT, CDR2 FQNNGV. Trimming took 5 bases from V and 6 from J, leaving 10 bases between them. This CDR3 is 12 amino acids long. For the CDR3, the DNA is TGTGCCAGCAGCGTAGGGTACCCTGAAGCTTTCTTT. Translating it yields CASSVGYPEAFF.

The chain uses TRBV19 and TRBJ1-4; D possibly corresponds to TRBD1 (5 bases). This CDR3 has 14 residues. Trimming took 10 bases from V and 3 from J, leaving 15 bases between them. CDR1 and CDR2 (germline): LNHDA, SQIVND (reference sequence). For the CDR3, the DNA is TGTGCCACCATGGGGGGTTCGGCTAATGAAAAACTGTTTTTT. Encoded protein: CATMGGSANEKLFF. Supplemented by reference TRBV19 and TRBJ1-4, the full variable domain reads DGGITQSPKYLFRKEGQNVTLSCEQNLNHDAMYWYRQDPGQGLRLIYYSQIVNDFQKGDIAEGYSVSREKKESFPLTVTSAQKNPTAFYLCATMGGSANEKLFFGSGTQLSVL.

Remarks on this clonotype: It may be a read error: a sequence one base away is much more abundant. The chain carries TRBV12-3 or TRBV12-4 and TRBJ2-7; D perhaps matches TRBD1 (5 bases). Deletions cut 1 base from V and 0 bases from J, with 16 bases between. CDR3 length equals 17 residues. The DNA for the CDR3 is TGTGCCAGCAGTTTAGAGGGGCGGTCTCCGAGCTCCTACGAGCAGTACTTC. Protein: CASSLEGRSPSSYEQYF.

This clonotype was counted at least ten times. V is TRBV28 and J is TRBJ2-5; D is undetermined. CDR3 length equals 16 residues. The germline V gene encodes CDR1 MDHEN and CDR2 SYDVKM. V lost 7 bases to trimming and J lost 2 bases, with 20 bases between them. The CDR3 DNA follows: TGTGCCAGCAAAAGGTGGAAAGGTCTGGGGCAAGAGACCCAGTACTTC. Amino acid sequence: CASKRWKGLGQETQYF.

About this clonotype: A single base separates this from a much larger clone, so it may be a read error. The J gene is TRBJ2-2, the V gene TRBV6-1; tentatively, D is TRBD2 (8 bases). CDR1 is MNHNS and CDR2 is SASEGT in the germline V gene. V was pared by 7 bases and J by 13 bases, with 28 bases between. The CDR3 length is 16 residues. As DNA, the CDR3 is TGTGCCAGCACCGACGGGCTAGCGGGCGTTAACAGGGGGCTGTTTTTT. Protein: CASTDGLAGVNRGLFF.

The chain carries TRBV6-1 and TRBJ2-3; D perhaps matches TRBD2 (5 bases). Trimming took 6 bases from V and 2 from J, leaving 9 bases between them. The CDR3 runs 13 residues. The germline V gene has CDR1 MNHNS and CDR2 SASEGT. The CDR3 DNA follows: TGTGCCAGCAGGTCAGCGGCCACAGATACGCAGTATTTT. Translating gives CASRSAATDTQYF.

This rearrangement joins TRBV7-9 to TRBJ1-1; 9 nucleotides line up with TRBD1. The CDR3 runs to 16 residues. From germline, CDR1 is SEHNR and CDR2 FQNEAQ (reference sequence). With 5 bases clipped from V and 6 bases from J, the junction kept 13 bases outside the gene matches. The CDR3 sequence is CASSPRSGTGLAEAFF. In nucleotides, the CDR3 is TGTGCCAGCAGCCCAAGGTCGGGGACAGGGCTGGCTGAAGCTTTCTTT.

The chain is built from TRBV19 and TRBJ1-6; perhaps TRBD1 as D (6 bases). CDR3 length: 17 amino acids. In germline, CDR1 is LNHDA, CDR2 SQIVND (reference sequence). V shed 0 bases and J shed 8 bases, with 17 bases lying between them. In nucleotides, the CDR3 is TGTGCCAGTAGTATAGAGGGGGGCAGTACGGCGGATTCACCCCTCCACTTT. Encoded protein: CASSIEGGSTADSPLHF.

This chain joins TRBV4-1 and TRBJ2-7; D is ambiguous. Germline V gene data show CDR1 as MGHRA and CDR2 as YSYEKL. Between the trimmed V and J ends, which lost 0 bases and 2 bases, there was a span of 8 bases. The CDR3 runs to 14 residues. This chain's CDR3 is CASSQERRTYEQYF. The CDR3 DNA is TGCGCCAGCAGCCAAGAACGGCGCACCTACGAGCAGTACTTC.

The chain links TRBV5-1 to TRBJ2-5; D not resolved. V gave up 4 bases and J gave up 1 base, with 8 bases separating them. Looked up from germline, CDR1 is SGHRS and CDR2 is YFSETQ. This CDR3 is 13 amino acids long. CDR3 in amino acids: CASSHSFQETQYF. The CDR3 DNA sequence: TGCGCCAGCAGCCACAGCTTCCAAGAGACCCAGTACTTC.

V gene TRBV11-1 combines with J gene TRBJ2-2; 9 nucleotides align to TRBD1. V trimming: 6 bases; J trimming: 6 bases; junction bases outside the gene matches: 8. The CDR3 consists of 15 residues. Germline loops: CDR1 SGHAT, CDR2 FQDESV (reference sequence). The CDR3 reads CASSFGTGPSGELFF. CDR3 DNA: TGTGCCAGCAGTTTCGGGACAGGGCCCTCCGGGGAGCTGTTTTTT.

In this sample, this clonotype turned up a few times. The chain combines TRBV27 with TRBJ2-5, with 7 bases that match TRBD2. The CDR3 covers 16 residues. The V and J ends lost 6 bases and 4 bases, in that order; junction bases with no gene match: 14. Germline V gene lookup returns CDR1 MNHEY and CDR2 SMNVEV (reference sequence). The CDR3 region has the DNA TGTGCCAGCAGCTCGCAGCGGGCCGGCGGGGGAGAGACCCAGTACTTC. Its translation is CASSSQRAGGGETQYF.

The chain has TRBV7-2 and TRBJ1-5; D not resolved. The CDR3 has 14 amino acids. CDR1 is SGHTA, CDR2 FQGNSA, per germline. With 4 bases removed from V and 6 bases from J, the gap between germline ends came to 13 bases. CDR3 amino acids: CASSYKGRSQPQHF. For the CDR3, the DNA is TGTGCCAGCAGCTATAAGGGTCGGAGTCAGCCCCAGCATTTT.

This clonotype has ten or more counts. The chain has TRBV19 and TRBJ2-7; D is ambiguous. Trimming stripped 9 bases from V and 2 bases from J, with 17 bases between. Germline V CDR1 and CDR2: LNHDA, SQIVND (reference sequence). CDR3 length equals 14 residues. The CDR3 spells CASHSGVSPYEQYF. DNA for the CDR3: TGTGCCAGCCACTCCGGCGTCTCCCCCTACGAGCAGTACTTC. Supplemented by reference TRBV19 and TRBJ2-7, the full variable domain reads DGGITQSPKYLFRKEGQNVTLSCEQNLNHDAMYWYRQDPGQGLRLIYYSQIVNDFQKGDIAEGYSVSREKKESFPLTVTSAQKNPTAFYLCASHSGVSPYEQYFGPGTRLTVT.